Listed here are 15 T cell receptor beta chains from one sample, sequenced in a study of T-cell reconstitution after alpha-beta-depleted transplantation in children. Researchers prepared the TCRbeta library using unique molecular identifiers, the study reports. TCRdb independently ran MiXCR on the PCR reads; one entry per CDR3 protein. The sample has 240,000 or so distinct CDR3 sequences, just under 8.5% seen once. The sequencing used PBMCs, mostly from graft donor cells, collected 180 days after TCRalphabeta/CD19-depleted stem cell transplant. These receptors were taken from a male patient younger than 18 who had a stem cell transplant for acute lymphoblastic leukemia, so the T cells may come from the graft donor.

In this sample, this clonotype turned up many times. This rearrangement joins TRBV11-2 to TRBJ2-3, with D maybe TRBD2 (6 bases). This CDR3 comprises 15 residues. CDR1 and CDR2 from the germline V gene are SGHAT and FQNNGV. Trimming removed 5 bases at V and 2 bases at J, with 14 bases between. CDR3 sequence reads: CASSHRGGATDTQYF. CDR3 in DNA: TGTGCCAGCAGCCATAGAGGCGGGGCCACAGATACGCAGTATTTT.

Turning to this clonotype: This clone may be a read error of a much larger clone one base away. The chain recombines TRBV28 with TRBJ2-1; TRBD2 agrees at 14 bases. Near its end, the DNA agrees better with TRBJ2-7, so the J call may be wrong. Germline V gene lookup returns CDR1 MDHEN and CDR2 SYDVKM. This CDR3 contains 14 residues. Here the CDR3 DNA reads TGTGCCAGCACCCGGACTAGCGGGAGGCGGGAGCAGTACTTC. Translating gives CASTRTSGRREQYF.

This clonotype has at least ten counts. This sequence joins TRBV6-2 or TRBV6-3 and TRBJ2-2; 14 bases align to TRBD2. This CDR3 has 16 residues. Per germline, CDR1 MNHEY and CDR2 SVGEGT. With 2 bases clipped from V and 6 bases from J, the junction kept 2 bases outside the gene matches. CDR3 in DNA: TGTGCCAGCAGTTACCGACTAGCGGGGGGGCCCGGGGAGCTGTTTTTT. It translates to CASSYRLAGGPGELFF.

The sample holds many counts of this clonotype. The germline gene is not matched at one end of the junction; a read error may be the cause. The chain carries TRBV5-1 and TRBJ1-1; weak D call: TRBD1 (6 bases). From germline, CDR1 is SGHRS and CDR2 YFSETQ. This CDR3 is built from 14 residues. The CDR3 reads CATSVGTPNTEAFF. As DNA, the CDR3 is TGCGCCACCAGCGTGGGGACACCGAACACTGAAGCTTTCTTT.

This clonotype was observed at least ten times. The chain carries TRBV24-1 and TRBJ2-5, with 12 bases lining up with TRBD1. This CDR3 has 17 amino acids. Germline V lookup: CDR1 KGHDR, CDR2 SFDVKD. V dropped 2 bases and J dropped 5; count of bases not matched to a gene: 8. The CDR3 loop is CATSDWPGQGARETQYF. In nucleotides, the CDR3 is TGTGCCACCAGTGATTGGCCGGGACAGGGGGCTCGGGAGACCCAGTACTTC.

This clonotype showed up many times. The CDR3 nucleotides are TGTGCCAGCAGCACTTATAGCGGGAGAACGACAGATACGCAGTATTTT. This encodes CASSTYSGRTTDTQYF. V is TRBV28 and J is TRBJ2-3; 9 bases fit TRBD2. V lost 6 bases and J lost 3; bases outside the gene matches: 10. The length of the CDR3 is 16 residues. Germline lookup yields CDR1 MDHEN and CDR2 SYDVKM.

Many counts were recorded for this clonotype. The chain combines TRBV6-5 with TRBJ2-7; 11 bases are a match to TRBD2. Trimming cost V 6 bases and J 0 bases; bases outside gene matches: 1. The germline CDR1 and CDR2 sequences are MNHEY and SVGAGI. This CDR3 has 14 amino acids. In nucleotides, the CDR3 is TGTGCCAGCAGACTAGCGGGGGTCTCCTACGAGCAGTACTTC. It is translated as CASRLAGVSYEQYF.

This clonotype was picked up many times. The rearrangement joins TRBV28 to TRBJ2-1, with 8 bases matching TRBD2. The CDR3 is 16 residues long. Germline values: CDR1 MDHEN, CDR2 SYDVKM. The V and J ends lost 5 bases and 11 bases, in that order; junction bases with no gene match: 17. The CDR3 is CASSPHLAGGPQKQFF. Here the CDR3 DNA reads TGTGCCAGCAGTCCCCACCTGGCGGGAGGCCCCCAGAAGCAGTTCTTC.

V usage is TRBV6-1 and J usage is TRBJ1-2; the match to TRBD1 covers 8 bases. The germline CDR1 and CDR2 sequences are MNHNS and SASEGT. After removal of 7 bases from V and 4 bases from J, the junction contained 2 bases not matched to a gene. The CDR3 consists of 12 residues. The CDR3 loop is CASTQGAYGYTF. CDR3 nucleotide sequence: TGTGCCAGCACGCAGGGGGCCTATGGCTACACCTTC.

This clonotype was observed at least ten times. The chain combines TRBV29-1 with TRBJ1-4; 7 bases are shared with TRBD1. The ends lost 5 bases at V and 8 bases at J; junction bases unmatched: 11. The CDR3 has 14 amino acids. Per the germline V gene, CDR1 is SQVTM and CDR2 is ANQGSEA. The CDR3 sequence: CSVLLQGRVEKLFF. The CDR3, as DNA: TGCAGCGTTCTACTACAGGGGAGGGTCGAAAAACTGTTTTTT.

This clonotype was observed many times. In DNA, the CDR3 is TGCAGCGTTCGGGAGATGACACCGGACAATCTCTCCTACGAGCAGTACTTC. Encoded protein: CSVREMTPDNLSYEQYF. The J gene is TRBJ2-7, the V gene TRBV29-1, with a tentative D call TRBD2 (6 bases). The CDR3 totals 17 residues. Trimming left V 5 bases short and J 0 bases short, with 23 bases between. CDR1 is SQVTM, CDR2 ANQGSEA, per germline.

This clonotype occurred many times. The chain combines TRBV11-2 with TRBJ1-1; D uncertain. Germline loops: CDR1 SGHAT, CDR2 FQNNGV. Deletions cut 5 bases from V and 0 bases from J, with 10 bases between. The CDR3 covers 14 residues. DNA for the CDR3: TGTGCCAGCAGCCCTCCCTATCTGAACACTGAAGCTTTCTTT. Its translation: CASSPPYLNTEAFF. Drawing the rest from reference TRBV11-2 and TRBJ1-1, the complete variable domain is EAGVAQSPRYKIIEKRQSVAFWCNPISGHATLYWYQQILGQGPKLLIQFQNNGVVDDSQLPKDRFSAERLKGVDSTLKIQPAKLEDSAVYLCASSPPYLNTEAFFGQGTRLTVV.

In its sample, this clonotype was seen a few times. The chain has TRBV11-2 and TRBJ2-3; TRBD2 is a possible D gene (7 bases). V lost 6 bases to trimming and J lost 6 bases, with 34 bases between them. The CDR3 loop spans 20 amino acids. Germline V gives CDR1 SGHAT, CDR2 FQNNGV. The CDR3 DNA follows: TGTGCCAGCAGTATTAACAGGGTGGGGGGGTTGGGCATGAGGGTGGATACGCAGTATTTT. Its translation is CASSINRVGGLGMRVDTQYF.

This clonotype was observed many times. This chain connects TRBV25-1 to TRBJ1-1; D might be TRBD1 (5 bases). Looked up from germline, CDR1 is MGHDK and CDR2 is SYGVNS. Trimming left V 4 bases short and J 3 bases short, with 15 bases between. The CDR3 has 15 amino acids. The CDR3 protein is CASSAYRQGDTEAFF. CDR3 in DNA: TGTGCCAGCAGTGCCTACAGGCAGGGTGACACTGAAGCTTTCTTT.

In this sample, this clonotype turned up many times. The gene calls are TRBV20-1 and TRBJ2-3; possible D gene TRBD2, 5 bases. Trimming shortened V by 6 bases and J by 4 bases, and 14 bases separated the two germline ends. CDR3 length: 13 residues. Germline CDR1 and CDR2: DFQATT and SNEGSKA (reference sequence). Here the CDR3 reads CSAPPGIPDTQYF. DNA for the CDR3: TGCAGTGCCCCCCCGGGAATTCCAGATACGCAGTATTTT.